The sequence of this T cell receptor (beta chain) was determined in a study of T cell clonality in common variable immunodeficiency. The CDR3 covers 16 residues. In germline, CDR1 is SGHVS, CDR2 FNYEAQ. With 1 base clipped from V and 4 bases from J, the junction kept 5 bases outside the gene matches. Study conclusions and caveats: Fewer deletions and N-nucleotide insertions were reportedly seen in common variable immunodeficiency TCR beta sequences. CVID subjects showed higher TCRbeta clonality than healthy controls. Fewer TCRbeta clones were shared among CVID subjects than controls.

The assay was immunoSEQ multiplex PCR, and TCRdb's table has in-frame clones only and misses some. This repertoire holds about 16,000 clones, and none appear only once. This clone was seen a handful of times. Antigen unknown. The read comes to an end 3 residues before the CDR3 does, leaving the germline J gene to fill in the end. Aged 9 to 64 years, CVID subjects averaged approximately 36 years old. No CVID subject was ill or on immunomodulatory drugs when sampled. The receptor was derived from a human donor with common variable immunodeficiency. The chain uses TRBV7-6 and TRBJ2-3; 10 bases line up with TRBD2. Sequencing was carried out using peripheral blood mononuclear cells. The CDR3 reads CASSLGPSGGADTQYF. CDR3 DNA, as far as it was read: TGTGCCAGCAGCTTAGGGCCTAGCGGGGGCGCAGATACG.